A selection of T cell receptor beta chains follows, all from one sample in a study of blood T cells in healthy people across ages. One entry per CDR3 protein results from TCRdb running MiXCR on the 5' RACE reads. This table holds about 640,000 distinct CDR3 sequences, roughly three fifths found once. Sequenced sample: blood. The receptors were gathered from a man between 60 and 75 years old in good health. Both conserved end residues are part of each CDR3. The D gene is left open where the match is weak. Size is stated for part of the rows, as once, few or many counts, or as a class when the clone is expanded.

j_call clone_size d_call v_call cdr3_aa cdr3_nt
TRBJ1-2 - TRBD1 TRBV5-1 CASRDRDKGYTF TGCGCCAGCAGGGACAGGGATAAAGGCTACACCTTC
TRBJ1-4 few - TRBV6-2/TRBV6-3 CASRTEGANEKLFF TGTGCCAGCAGAACCGAAGGAGCTAATGAAAAACTGTTTTTT
TRBJ2-2 - TRBD1 TRBV12-3/TRBV12-4 CASSPLTGGPGELFF TGTGCCAGCAGCCCTCTGACAGGGGGTCCCGGGGAGCTGTTTTTT
TRBJ2-3 - - TRBV20-1 CSAPFRGSDTQYF TGCAGTGCTCCCTTTCGCGGGTCAGATACGCAGTATTTT
TRBJ2-5 - - TRBV3-1 CASSQDIGETQYF TGTGCCAGCAGCCAAGATATAGGAGAGACCCAGTACTTC
TRBJ1-1 - - TRBV6-5 CASSDSGRGTEAFF TGTGCCAGCAGTGACTCGGGGCGCGGCACTGAAGCTTTCTTT
TRBJ2-5 - TRBD2 TRBV20-1 CSASALSGGPYNEQYF TGCAGTGCTAGTGCCTTGAGCGGGGGGCCCTACAATGAGCAGTACTTC
TRBJ2-3 - TRBD1 TRBV12-3/TRBV12-4 CASRGQVWPDTQYF TGTGCCAGCAGGGGACAGGTTTGGCCAGATACGCAGTATTTT
TRBJ2-1 - TRBD2 TRBV29-1 CSTSGGAPLFNEQFF TGCAGCACGAGCGGGGGGGCTCCATTGTTTAATGAGCAGTTCTTC
TRBJ2-7 - TRBD2 TRBV25-1 CASSEGLAAYEQYF TGTGCCAGCAGTGAGGGACTAGCGGCATACGAGCAGTACTTC
TRBJ2-6 - - TRBV7-2 CASSLYTGSGANVLTF TGTGCCAGCAGCTTATACACAGGCTCTGGGGCCAACGTCCTGACTTTC
TRBJ1-4 - - TRBV5-5 CASSQRQANEKLFF TGTGCCAGCAGCCAACGTCAGGCTAATGAAAAACTGTTTTTT
TRBJ2-7 - - TRBV29-1 CSVDWPAGGDEQYF TGCAGCGTTGATTGGCCAGCTGGAGGTGATGAGCAGTACTTC
TRBJ2-5 - TRBD1 TRBV28 CASSTTGTGGLETQYF TGTGCCAGCAGTACCACCGGGACAGGGGGCTTGGAGACCCAGTACTTC
TRBJ2-1 few TRBD1 TRBV5-1 CASSWGPGTDYNEQFF TGCGCCAGCAGCTGGGGGCCCGGGACAGACTACAATGAGCAGTTCTTC
TRBJ1-6 - - TRBV27 CASSLYWTAPTDSPLHF TGTGCCAGCAGTCTCTACTGGACAGCGCCCACGGATTCACCCCTCCACTTT
TRBJ2-1 many - TRBV7-8 CASSIGGYNEQFF TGTGCCAGCAGCATAGGGGGGTACAATGAGCAGTTCTTC
TRBJ2-5 - TRBD1 TRBV12-3/TRBV12-4 CASSRGQGEETQYF TGTGCCAGCAGTCGAGGACAGGGGGAAGAGACCCAGTACTTC
TRBJ2-1 - - TRBV6-2/TRBV6-3 CASSYVSSGEQFF TGTGCCAGCAGTTACGTCTCCTCGGGCGAGCAGTTCTTC
TRBJ1-5 once - TRBV20-1 CSAALGGNQPQHF TGCAGTGCTGCCCTGGGCGGCAATCAGCCCCAGCATTTT
TRBJ2-5 - TRBD1 TRBV6-5 CASSRQGAGSYNEQYF TGTGCCAGCAGTAGACAGGGGGCCGGGTCTTACAATGAGCAGTACTTC
TRBJ2-1 - - TRBV27 CASSFHLGAGALGRQFF TGTGCCAGCAGTTTCCACCTAGGGGCGGGGGCGCTTGGCCGGCAGTTCTTC
TRBJ2-1 - TRBD2 TRBV9 CASSVGTSGNLGEQFF TGTGCCAGCAGCGTCGGGACTAGCGGGAACCTGGGTGAGCAGTTCTTC
TRBJ1-4 few - TRBV7-9 CASSRGSDEKLFF TGTGCCAGTAGCAGGGGTTCGGATGAAAAACTGTTTTTT
TRBJ2-1 - TRBD2 TRBV9 CASSGPGGNYNEQFF TGTGCCAGCAGCGGGCCCGGGGGGAACTACAATGAGCAGTTCTTC
TRBJ1-1 many - TRBV5-1 CASSFGTIPNTEAFF TGCGCCAGCAGCTTCGGGACAATACCGAACACTGAAGCTTTCTTT
TRBJ2-4 - - TRBV12-3/TRBV12-4 CASSAAVEGIQYF TGTGCCAGCAGTGCGGCCGTCGAGGGGATTCAGTACTTC
TRBJ2-5 few TRBD2 TRBV5-6 CASSLGGLVGQETQYF TGTGCCAGCAGCTTGGGCGGACTAGTGGGCCAAGAGACCCAGTACTTC
TRBJ2-4 - - TRBV6-5 CASGTKNIQYF TGTGCCAGCGGTACCAAAAACATTCAGTACTTC
TRBJ2-5 - TRBD1 TRBV29-1 CSVEDRASKQYF TGCAGCGTGGAGGACAGGGCGAGTAAGCAGTACTTC
TRBJ1-1 - TRBD1 TRBV5-1 CASTEGTGTEAFF TGCGCCAGCACGGAAGGGACAGGCACTGAAGCTTTCTTT
TRBJ2-5 - - TRBV5-1 CASSLVTLYNEQYF TGCGCCAGCAGCTTGGTTACTCTTTACAATGAGCAGTACTTC
TRBJ2-7 - - TRBV11-2 CASSLEAGTCEQYF TGTGCCAGCAGCTTAGAGGCCGGAACCTGCGAGCAGTACTTC
TRBJ1-4 few TRBD1 TRBV20-1 CSAAGGHSRLFF TGCAGTGCCGCAGGGGGTCATAGTAGACTGTTTTTT
TRBJ2-1 - TRBD1 TRBV10-3 CAISPRAGGYKEQFF TGTGCCATCAGTCCGAGGGCAGGGGGCTACAAGGAGCAGTTCTTC
TRBJ2-5 - TRBD2 TRBV20-1 CSARGPGLGQETQYF TGCAGTGCTAGAGGACCGGGACTAGGTCAAGAGACCCAGTACTTC
TRBJ2-2 - - TRBV5-5 CASSYNPGPNTRELFF TGTGCCAGCAGCTACAACCCGGGGCCAAACACCAGGGAGCTGTTTTTT
TRBJ2-3 few TRBD1 TRBV14 CASSQDGQGVKDTQYF TGTGCCAGCAGCCAAGATGGGCAGGGGGTTAAAGATACGCAGTATTTT
TRBJ1-2 - - TRBV6-6 CASRAGQNYGYTF TGTGCCAGCAGGGCCGGACAGAACTATGGCTACACCTTC
TRBJ2-7 - - TRBV20-1 CSAGEGYEQYF TGCAGCGCCGGGGAAGGCTACGAGCAGTACTTC
TRBJ2-7 once TRBD1 TRBV6-6 CASSSTGLEQYF TGTGCCAGCAGTTCGACAGGGCTTGAGCAGTACTTC
TRBJ2-1 - - TRBV11-2 CASSAIGTSGEQFF TGTGCCAGCAGCGCCATTGGGACTTCGGGTGAGCAGTTCTTC
TRBJ2-4 - - TRBV4-2 CASSQEPRGSGGPTKNIQYF TGTGCCAGCAGCCAAGAACCACGTGGGAGTGGGGGTCCGACCAAAAACATTCAGTACTTC
TRBJ2-7 - - TRBV25-1 CASSEDLGANEQYF TGTGCCAGCAGTGAAGATCTGGGGGCGAACGAGCAGTACTTC
TRBJ2-1 few TRBD2 TRBV20-1 CSARDLRGVVRSSYNEQFF TGCAGTGCCCGGGACCTGCGGGGGGTGGTACGAAGCTCCTACAATGAGCAGTTCTTC
TRBJ2-1 - TRBD1 TRBV29-1 CSVGTGGYQETQFF TGCAGCGTGGGGACAGGGGGTTACCAAGAGACCCAGTTCTTC
TRBJ2-1 - - TRBV10-3 CAISDPGTPNEQFF TGTGCCATCAGTGACCCCGGGACACCCAATGAGCAGTTCTTC
TRBJ2-3 - TRBD1 TRBV7-6 CASSDLQGAITDTQYF TGTGCCAGCAGCGATCTACAGGGGGCGATTACAGATACGCAGTATTTT
TRBJ2-1 - - TRBV7-9 CASSLGGTAIGEQFF TGTGCCAGCAGCTTAGGTGGGACTGCAATAGGTGAGCAGTTCTTC
TRBJ2-7 few - TRBV3-1 CASSQVTGGEQYF TGTGCCAGCAGCCAAGTTACCGGGGGCGAGCAGTACTTC
TRBJ2-2 - - TRBV5-1 CASSLGQHETGELFF TGCGCCAGCAGCTTGGGCCAGCATGAAACCGGGGAGCTGTTTTTT
TRBJ1-5 - - TRBV20-1 CSALSGQAGRPQHF TGCAGTGCCCTGAGCGGGCAGGCGGGTCGGCCCCAGCATTTT
TRBJ2-5 many - TRBV29-1 CSVGEETQYF TGCAGCGTGGGGGAAGAGACCCAGTACTTC
TRBJ2-3 - - TRBV4-1 CASSQEGPGSDGTDTQYF TGCGCCAGCAGCCAAGAAGGCCCAGGGTCCGACGGCACAGATACGCAGTATTTT